This TCR beta chain was observed in a study of blood T cell repertoires in COVID-19. The wider study: PBMCs, B-cell-depleted T cells, or T cells provided the cDNA or gDNA that made up the material.

The V end lost 2 bases, the J end lost 0 bases, and 11 bases lay between the germline ends. Germline CDR1 reads MDHEN; CDR2 reads SYDVKM. There are 16 residues in the CDR3. TCRdb's copy holds only in-frame clones and misses some; the assay was immunoSEQ multiplex PCR. The data contain around 80,000 clones, about nine tenths of them singletons. The specimen was peripheral blood. V gene TRBV28 combines with J gene TRBJ1-3, with D possibly TRBD1 on 6 matching bases. The origin of this receptor is a woman older than 75 with acute or convalescent COVID-19. CDR3 region: CASSLIQGHSGNTIYF. As DNA, the CDR3 is TGTGCCAGCAGTTTAATACAGGGACACTCTGGAAACACCATATATTTT.